This T cell receptor beta chain was documented in a study of glioma-infiltrating T cells after dendritic cell vaccination. The overall study: Glioblastoma patients came from Phase I and II dendritic cell vaccination trials.

Some clones are missing from TCRdb's copy, which holds only in-frame ones; the method was immunoSEQ multiplex PCR. The sample lists about 65,000 clones; about 89% were seen once. Time point here: after dendritic cell vaccination, including at tumor progression/relapse. Germline values: CDR1 MNHEY, CDR2 SVGAGI. The V end was cut by 8 bases, the J end by 5 bases, with 10 bases between. The CDR3 is 11 amino acids. Study observations and caveats: Higher pretreatment TIL content predicted longer progression-free time and survival.

About this clone: Its antigen is unidentified.

The chain employs TRBV6-5 and TRBJ2-7, with a weak D call TRBD1 (6 bases). The TCR was taken from a human donor with glioblastoma. The starting material was blood, obtained after dendritic cell vaccination. CDR3 protein: CASQGPHEQYF. As DNA, the CDR3 is TGTGCCAGCCAGGGGCCCCACGAGCAGTACTTC.